These T cell receptor beta chains were read from a single sample in a study of OX40 agonist ivuxolimab in advanced cancers. Only in-frame clones appear in the TCRdb table, and some are missing; sequencing was by immunoSEQ multiplex PCR. In the table there are tens of thousands of clones, over 75% of which are singletons. This specimen was CD4+ or CD8+ T cells sorted from blood, taken in a trial of the OX40 agonist ivuxolimab. The receptors were sampled from an adult with an advanced solid tumor such as melanoma, head and neck, liver or kidney cancer. CDR3s include the opening cysteine and the closing phenylalanine or tryptophan. Fields, in order: V gene, D gene, clone size, J gene, CDR3 DNA, CDR3 protein. D genes are given only for firm matches. Expanded clones get a size class; other rows say once, few or many, or leave the size out.

v_gene: TRBV11-2; d_gene: NA; abundance: NA; j_gene: TRBJ1-2; CDR3nt: TGTGCCAGCAGACCCCCGGGTCCTCTAGCTAACTATGGCTACACCTTC; CDR3aa: CASRPPGPLANYGYTF
v_gene: TRBV13; d_gene: TRBD1; abundance: NA; j_gene: TRBJ2-7; CDR3nt: TGTGCCAGCAGCTTAGACAGGGGTGGGTACGAGCAGTACTTC; CDR3aa: CASSLDRGGYEQYF
v_gene: TRBV29-1; d_gene: NA; abundance: NA; j_gene: TRBJ1-2; CDR3nt: TGCAGCGTTTACACCCCGAGCAGGGGTAACTATGGCTACACCTTC; CDR3aa: CSVYTPSRGNYGYTF
v_gene: TRBV10-3; d_gene: NA; abundance: NA; j_gene: TRBJ2-3; CDR3nt: TGTGCCATCAGTAGTCGACTTTTAGGAAAAGACACAGATACGCAGTATTTT; CDR3aa: CAISSRLLGKDTDTQYF
v_gene: TRBV11-2; d_gene: NA; abundance: NA; j_gene: TRBJ1-2; CDR3nt: TGTGCCAGCAGCCCAAATCGCCAGGATACCCGGGGCTACACCTTC; CDR3aa: CASSPNRQDTRGYTF
v_gene: TRBV28; d_gene: NA; abundance: NA; j_gene: TRBJ1-1; CDR3nt: TGTGCCACCCCACCGGCCGGGATCGGAGCTTTCTTT; CDR3aa: CATPPAGIGAFF
v_gene: TRBV13; d_gene: TRBD1; abundance: NA; j_gene: TRBJ2-7; CDR3nt: TGTGCCAGCACCTACAGGGGCTCCCACGAGCAGTACTTC; CDR3aa: CASTYRGSHEQYF
v_gene: TRBV18; d_gene: NA; abundance: NA; j_gene: TRBJ2-1; CDR3nt: TGTGCCAGCTCCCCTCCAGGACATCCTCCCTACAATGAGCAGTTCTTC; CDR3aa: CASSPPGHPPYNEQFF
v_gene: TRBV29-1; d_gene: NA; abundance: NA; j_gene: TRBJ1-4; CDR3nt: TGCAGCGCCTTGGACACTTCAACTAATGAAAAACTGTTTTTT; CDR3aa: CSALDTSTNEKLFF
v_gene: TRBV28; d_gene: TRBD1; abundance: NA; j_gene: TRBJ2-7; CDR3nt: TGTGCCAGCAGTTCCCCAGGACAGGGAAACTACGAGCAGTACTTC; CDR3aa: CASSSPGQGNYEQYF
v_gene: TRBV5-1; d_gene: NA; abundance: NA; j_gene: TRBJ2-2; CDR3nt: TGCGCCAGCAGCTCAGGGGCCGGGGAGCTGTTTTTT; CDR3aa: CASSSGAGELFF
v_gene: TRBV2; d_gene: NA; abundance: NA; j_gene: TRBJ2-1; CDR3nt: TGTGCCAGCAGTGAAGGGGGCGAGCAGTTCTTC; CDR3aa: CASSEGGEQFF
v_gene: TRBV5-6; d_gene: NA; abundance: NA; j_gene: TRBJ2-4; CDR3nt: TGTGCCAGCAGCTTGGTCCGGGCCCTAAACATTCAGTACTTC; CDR3aa: CASSLVRALNIQYF
v_gene: TRBV5-1; d_gene: TRBD2; abundance: NA; j_gene: TRBJ2-1; CDR3nt: TGCGCCAGCAGCTTGTTAGCTAGCGGAGGCTACAATGAGCAGTTCTTC; CDR3aa: CASSLLASGGYNEQFF
v_gene: TRBV28; d_gene: TRBD1; abundance: many; j_gene: TRBJ1-2; CDR3nt: TGTGCCAGCATCCCAGGGACAGTGGGAAGGGGCTACACCTTC; CDR3aa: CASIPGTVGRGYTF
v_gene: TRBV15; d_gene: NA; abundance: NA; j_gene: TRBJ1-2; CDR3nt: TGTGCCACCAGCAGAGTCCCCACGAGCGGGGCCTATGGCTACACCTTC; CDR3aa: CATSRVPTSGAYGYTF
v_gene: TRBV27; d_gene: NA; abundance: NA; j_gene: TRBJ2-6; CDR3nt: TGTGCCAGCACCAGGGGCTCTGGGGCCAACGTCCTGACTTTC; CDR3aa: CASTRGSGANVLTF
v_gene: TRBV11-3; d_gene: TRBD1; abundance: NA; j_gene: TRBJ2-7; CDR3nt: TGTGCCAGCAGCACCAGACAGGGGGCGACGGTCGAGCAGTACTTC; CDR3aa: CASSTRQGATVEQYF
v_gene: TRBV7-6; d_gene: NA; abundance: NA; j_gene: TRBJ1-1; CDR3nt: TGTGCCAGCAGCTTAGCGCCTGGGGCTACGAACACTGAAGCTTTCTTT; CDR3aa: CASSLAPGATNTEAFF
v_gene: TRBV11-3; d_gene: TRBD1; abundance: NA; j_gene: TRBJ2-3; CDR3nt: TGTGCCAGCAGCTCAAGAGGGACAGGGGTGAAGGATACGCAGTATTTT; CDR3aa: CASSSRGTGVKDTQYF
v_gene: TRBV6-1; d_gene: NA; abundance: few; j_gene: TRBJ2-7; CDR3nt: TGTGCCAGCAGTCGGGGGACACCAAACTTC; CDR3aa: CASSRGTPNF
v_gene: TRBV5-1; d_gene: TRBD2; abundance: NA; j_gene: TRBJ2-3; CDR3nt: TGCGCCAGCAGGTCGACGGGGGGAATCACAGATACGCAGTATTTT; CDR3aa: CASRSTGGITDTQYF
v_gene: TRBV2; d_gene: NA; abundance: NA; j_gene: TRBJ2-2; CDR3nt: TGTGCCGGGAAGGAGGATACGAACACCGGGGAGCTGTTTTTT; CDR3aa: CAGKEDTNTGELFF
v_gene: TRBV28; d_gene: TRBD1; abundance: NA; j_gene: TRBJ1-2; CDR3nt: TGTGCCAGCATCGATGTGGACAGGGGGCGAGCTAACTATGGCTACACCTTC; CDR3aa: CASIDVDRGRANYGYTF
v_gene: TRBV4-3; d_gene: NA; abundance: once; j_gene: TRBJ1-5; CDR3nt: TGCGCCAGCAGCCAAGATACAGGGACTGCCCAGCCCCAGCATTTT; CDR3aa: CASSQDTGTAQPQHF
v_gene: TRBV6-6; d_gene: TRBD1; abundance: NA; j_gene: TRBJ2-7; CDR3nt: TGTGCCAGCAGAAGGACAGGGGACTCCTACGAGCAGTACTTC; CDR3aa: CASRRTGDSYEQYF
v_gene: TRBV9; d_gene: TRBD2; abundance: NA; j_gene: TRBJ2-3; CDR3nt: TGTGCCAGCAGCGCCGGACTAGCGGTCACAGATACGCAGTATTTT; CDR3aa: CASSAGLAVTDTQYF
v_gene: TRBV7-8; d_gene: TRBD1; abundance: NA; j_gene: TRBJ2-5; CDR3nt: TGTGCCAGCAGCTTAAAAGGGGGCGGCGGGCAAGAGACCCAGTACTTC; CDR3aa: CASSLKGGGGQETQYF
v_gene: TRBV7-2; d_gene: NA; abundance: NA; j_gene: TRBJ1-2; CDR3nt: TGTGCCAGCAGCTTAAGATCCCGTTCTGGAGGCTACACCTTC; CDR3aa: CASSLRSRSGGYTF
v_gene: TRBV6-5; d_gene: TRBD1; abundance: NA; j_gene: TRBJ1-5; CDR3nt: TGTGCCAGCAGTTACTCGGGACAGGGCAATCAGCCCCAGCATTTT; CDR3aa: CASSYSGQGNQPQHF
v_gene: TRBV20-1; d_gene: NA; abundance: NA; j_gene: TRBJ2-7; CDR3nt: TGCAGTGCAAAAGGGGTCGAGCAGTACTTC; CDR3aa: CSAKGVEQYF
v_gene: TRBV18; d_gene: NA; abundance: NA; j_gene: TRBJ2-7; CDR3nt: TGTGCCAGCTCACCACCTAGTGGGGAAAGGGGCGAGCAGTACTTC; CDR3aa: CASSPPSGERGEQYF
v_gene: TRBV4-1; d_gene: NA; abundance: NA; j_gene: TRBJ2-1; CDR3nt: TGCGCCAGCAGCCAAAACACTAGAATCTTCTACAATGAGCAGTTCTTC; CDR3aa: CASSQNTRIFYNEQFF
v_gene: TRBV5-6; d_gene: NA; abundance: NA; j_gene: TRBJ1-1; CDR3nt: TGTGCCAGCCGCTTCCTGGGGAGAAACACTGAAGCTTTCTTT; CDR3aa: CASRFLGRNTEAFF
v_gene: TRBV18; d_gene: NA; abundance: NA; j_gene: TRBJ2-3; CDR3nt: TGTGCCAGCTCACCATCTAGCTTTTATACGCAGTATTTT; CDR3aa: CASSPSSFYTQYF
v_gene: TRBV18; d_gene: TRBD1; abundance: NA; j_gene: TRBJ2-1; CDR3nt: TGTGCCAGCTCACCTTTGTCCACAGGGGGCTCCTACAATGAGCAGTTCTTC; CDR3aa: CASSPLSTGGSYNEQFF
v_gene: TRBV7-9; d_gene: NA; abundance: NA; j_gene: TRBJ1-1; CDR3nt: TGTGCCAGCAGCTTAGACGGGGGCACTGAAGCTTTCTTT; CDR3aa: CASSLDGGTEAFF
v_gene: TRBV5-1; d_gene: NA; abundance: once; j_gene: TRBJ1-6; CDR3nt: TGCGCCAGCAGGCCGGACGCCCAGACTTCACCCCTCCACTTT; CDR3aa: CASRPDAQTSPLHF
v_gene: TRBV20-1; d_gene: NA; abundance: NA; j_gene: TRBJ2-1; CDR3nt: TGCAGTGCTAGCAAGGTCCCCGGGCAGTTCTTC; CDR3aa: CSASKVPGQFF
v_gene: TRBV15; d_gene: TRBD1; abundance: few; j_gene: TRBJ2-7; CDR3nt: TGTGCCACCAGCAGAGATCTCCAGGGGGAAGGCGAGCAGTACTTC; CDR3aa: CATSRDLQGEGEQYF
v_gene: TRBV5-1; d_gene: NA; abundance: once; j_gene: TRBJ1-3; CDR3nt: TGCGCCAGCAGCTTTACGACAGGAGGCTCTGGAAACACCATATATTTT; CDR3aa: CASSFTTGGSGNTIYF
v_gene: TRBV5-1; d_gene: TRBD1; abundance: NA; j_gene: TRBJ2-7; CDR3nt: TGCGCCAGCAGCTTGGGCCGAAGACAGGGGTACCACGAGCAGTACTTC; CDR3aa: CASSLGRRQGYHEQYF
v_gene: TRBV5-1; d_gene: NA; abundance: NA; j_gene: TRBJ2-3; CDR3nt: TGCGCCAGCAGCGACGGGGACTTCACAGATACGCAGTATTTT; CDR3aa: CASSDGDFTDTQYF
v_gene: TRBV19; d_gene: NA; abundance: NA; j_gene: TRBJ2-7; CDR3nt: TGTGCCAGTAGTATAGGGGGGTACGAGCAGTACTTC; CDR3aa: CASSIGGYEQYF
v_gene: TRBV13; d_gene: NA; abundance: NA; j_gene: TRBJ2-7; CDR3nt: TGTGCCAGCAGCCGCTCGAGAGATTTCTACGAGCAGTACTTC; CDR3aa: CASSRSRDFYEQYF
v_gene: TRBV4-3; d_gene: NA; abundance: NA; j_gene: TRBJ2-1; CDR3nt: TGCGCCAGCAGCCTGGACTGGAGCTCCTACAATGAGCAGTTCTTC; CDR3aa: CASSLDWSSYNEQFF
v_gene: TRBV7-3; d_gene: NA; abundance: NA; j_gene: TRBJ2-2; CDR3nt: TGTGCCAGCAGCAGGACCCCGGGCACCGGGGAGCTGTTTTTT; CDR3aa: CASSRTPGTGELFF
v_gene: TRBV10-3; d_gene: NA; abundance: NA; j_gene: TRBJ2-2; CDR3nt: TGTGCCATCAGTGGGGGGGCGCGTCAACAATCCGGGGAGCTGTTTTTT; CDR3aa: CAISGGARQQSGELFF
v_gene: TRBV27; d_gene: NA; abundance: NA; j_gene: TRBJ1-1; CDR3nt: TGTGCCAGCAGTAGAATTGAGAACACTGAAGCTTTCTTT; CDR3aa: CASSRIENTEAFF
v_gene: TRBV9; d_gene: TRBD1; abundance: NA; j_gene: TRBJ1-2; CDR3nt: TGTGCCAGCAGCTCCCAAGCGGGCAGGGGGGATGGCTACACCTTC; CDR3aa: CASSSQAGRGDGYTF
v_gene: TRBV9; d_gene: NA; abundance: NA; j_gene: TRBJ1-1; CDR3nt: TGTGCCAGCAGCGTATTAATCGGGGGCGCCACTGAAGCTTTCTTT; CDR3aa: CASSVLIGGATEAFF
v_gene: TRBV30; d_gene: TRBD1; abundance: NA; j_gene: TRBJ2-7; CDR3nt: TGTGCCTGGAGTGTACTAGGGGGCGGCTACGAGCAGTACTTC; CDR3aa: CAWSVLGGGYEQYF
v_gene: TRBV7-2; d_gene: NA; abundance: few; j_gene: TRBJ1-4; CDR3nt: TGTGCCAGCAGCCCCCGGACTTCGGGAGAAAAACTGTTTTTT; CDR3aa: CASSPRTSGEKLFF
v_gene: TRBV10-3; d_gene: TRBD1; abundance: NA; j_gene: TRBJ2-6; CDR3nt: TGTGCCATGCGACAGGGGAGCATCACTGGGGCCAACGTCCTGACTTTC; CDR3aa: CAMRQGSITGANVLTF
v_gene: TRBV30; d_gene: NA; abundance: few; j_gene: TRBJ1-2; CDR3nt: TGTGCCTGGAGTGTAGGCGGGGGGTACACCTTC; CDR3aa: CAWSVGGGYTF
v_gene: TRBV5-1; d_gene: TRBD2; abundance: NA; j_gene: TRBJ2-5; CDR3nt: TGCGCCAGCAGCTTCGGAGCGGGGGCCAACCAAGAGACCCAGTACTTC; CDR3aa: CASSFGAGANQETQYF
v_gene: TRBV28; d_gene: NA; abundance: many; j_gene: TRBJ1-2; CDR3nt: TGTGCCAGCAGTATGCGGAGGGATAGCCATGGCTACACCTTC; CDR3aa: CASSMRRDSHGYTF
v_gene: TRBV11-3; d_gene: NA; abundance: NA; j_gene: TRBJ1-2; CDR3nt: TGTGCCAGCAGCTTGCCAGAGCTTCGCGGCTACACCTTC; CDR3aa: CASSLPELRGYTF
v_gene: TRBV7-2; d_gene: TRBD1; abundance: once; j_gene: TRBJ1-2; CDR3nt: TGTGCCAGCAGCCGATCCGGGACAGGGGGCGATGGCTACACCTTC; CDR3aa: CASSRSGTGGDGYTF
v_gene: TRBV11-2; d_gene: TRBD2; abundance: once; j_gene: TRBJ2-1; CDR3nt: TGTGCCAGCAGCTTCACGACGGGAGGGACCTACAATGAGCAGTTCTTC; CDR3aa: CASSFTTGGTYNEQFF